The T cell receptor (beta chain) described here comes from a study of blood T cell repertoires in COVID-19. Across the study: The United States, Italy and Spain were the sources of the acute and convalescent COVID-19 samples. The analysed material was cDNA or gDNA that came from T cells, B-cell-depleted T cells, or PBMCs.

The CDR3 is 16 residues long. Germline V CDR1 and CDR2: LNHDA, SQIVND (reference sequence). Losses at the gene ends were 5 bases for V and 4 bases for J; bases not matched to a gene: 10. Study processing details: Amplification from reference gene primers served as the basis for estimated nucleated cell counts. The protocol was immunoSEQ multiplex PCR, while the TCRdb copy is restricted to in-frame clones and leaves out a portion. V and J calls and clone size come straight from that table; D and trimming were deduced from the DNA. This sample carries approximately 94,000 clones, approximately 90% of them seen once, and the ten largest clones take about 5%.

Sequenced material: peripheral blood. The chain carries TRBV19 and TRBJ2-5, with 10 bases identical to TRBD2. This TCR was sampled from a woman of 80 years or more with active COVID-19. The CDR3 nucleotides read TGTGCCAGTAGTCAGGGTGAAGCGGGAGGGCGAGAGACCCAGTACTTC. This sequence encodes CASSQGEAGGRETQYF.